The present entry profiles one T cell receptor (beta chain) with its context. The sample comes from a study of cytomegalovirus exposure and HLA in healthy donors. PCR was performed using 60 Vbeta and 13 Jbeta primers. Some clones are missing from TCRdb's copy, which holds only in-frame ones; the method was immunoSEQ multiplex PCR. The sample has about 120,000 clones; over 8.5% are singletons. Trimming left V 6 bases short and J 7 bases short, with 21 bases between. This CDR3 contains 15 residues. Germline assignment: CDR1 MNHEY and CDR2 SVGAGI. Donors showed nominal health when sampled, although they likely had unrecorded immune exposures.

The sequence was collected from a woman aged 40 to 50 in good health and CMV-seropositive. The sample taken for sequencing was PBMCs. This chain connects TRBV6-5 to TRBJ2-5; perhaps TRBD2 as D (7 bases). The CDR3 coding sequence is TGTGCCAGCAGCCGGGGGGCCCCCCCCCTAGTGACCCAGTACTTC. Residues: CASSRGAPPLVTQYF.